One T cell receptor beta chain is described in this entry. Its matching antigen is unknown. This CDR3 has 12 residues. The germline V and J ends were trimmed by 5 bases and 4 bases, with 6 bases remaining between them. CDR1 is PRHDT and CDR2 is FYEKMQ in the germline V gene (reference sequence). This record comes from a study of shared clonotypes between healthy human individuals. Overall study: Each donor's CD8 memory used one plate, CD8 naive two, each CD4 subset three.

Findings of the study overall: Naive subsets generally had larger estimated richness than memory subsets.

Healthy and HIV-negative, the adult donors had no recent acute infections or vaccinations. Assay: immunoSEQ multiplex PCR; the TCRdb copy retains only in-frame clones and omits some. The sample contains about 79,000 clones, over 55% of which appear only once. The sequence was collected from a man aged 25 to 40 in good health. V and J are TRBV13 and TRBJ2-1; no clear D gene. Sequenced sample: memory CD8+ T cells sorted from blood. Subset indicated: CD45RO+ cells pooled with CCR7-negative TemRA cells. The CDR3 reads CASSPQYNEQFF. The CDR3 DNA is TGTGCCAGCAGCCCCCAGTACAATGAGCAGTTCTTC.